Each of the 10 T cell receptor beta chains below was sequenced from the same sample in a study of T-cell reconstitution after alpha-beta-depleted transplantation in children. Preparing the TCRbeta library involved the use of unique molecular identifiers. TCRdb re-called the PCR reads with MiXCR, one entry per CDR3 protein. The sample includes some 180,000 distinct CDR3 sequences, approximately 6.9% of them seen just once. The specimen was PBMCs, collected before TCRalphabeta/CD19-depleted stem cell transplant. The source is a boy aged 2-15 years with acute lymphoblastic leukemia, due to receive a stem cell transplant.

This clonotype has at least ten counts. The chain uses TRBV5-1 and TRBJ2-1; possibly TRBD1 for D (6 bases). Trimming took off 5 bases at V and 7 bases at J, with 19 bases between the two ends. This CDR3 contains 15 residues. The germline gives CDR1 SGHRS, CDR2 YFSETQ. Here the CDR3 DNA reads TGCGCCAGCAGGGGGGCATGGAGGCTTGAAAATGAGCAGTTCTTC. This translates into CASRGAWRLENEQFF.

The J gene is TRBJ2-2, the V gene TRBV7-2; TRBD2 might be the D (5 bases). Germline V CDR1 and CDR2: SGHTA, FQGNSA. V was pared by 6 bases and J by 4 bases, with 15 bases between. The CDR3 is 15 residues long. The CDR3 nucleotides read TGTGCCAGCAGTTCCTCCCGGGGTCCCACCGGGGAGCTGTTTTTT. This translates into CASSSSRGPTGELFF.

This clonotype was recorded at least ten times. The CDR3 DNA is TGTGCCAGCAGTGACCCGGAGCAACAAGAGACCCAGTACTTC. It yields the protein CASSDPEQQETQYF. The chain couples TRBV6-4 to TRBJ2-5; D is undetermined. V lost 2 bases and J lost 2, with 9 bases in between. The germline V gene encodes CDR1 MRHNA and CDR2 SNTAGT. This CDR3 spans 14 amino acids.

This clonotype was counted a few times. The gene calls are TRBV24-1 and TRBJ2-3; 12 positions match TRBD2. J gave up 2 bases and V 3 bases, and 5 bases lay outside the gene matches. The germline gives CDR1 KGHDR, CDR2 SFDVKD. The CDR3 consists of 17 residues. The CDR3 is CATSDLAGGFHTDTQYF. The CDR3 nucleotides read TGTGCCACCAGTGATCTAGCGGGAGGGTTCCACACAGATACGCAGTATTTT.

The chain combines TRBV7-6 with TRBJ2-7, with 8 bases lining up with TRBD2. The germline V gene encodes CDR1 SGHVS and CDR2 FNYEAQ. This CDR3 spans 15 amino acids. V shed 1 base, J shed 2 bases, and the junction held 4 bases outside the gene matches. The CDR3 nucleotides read TGTGCCAGCAGCTTAGAAACTAGCGGCACCTACGAGCAGTACTTC. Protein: CASSLETSGTYEQYF.

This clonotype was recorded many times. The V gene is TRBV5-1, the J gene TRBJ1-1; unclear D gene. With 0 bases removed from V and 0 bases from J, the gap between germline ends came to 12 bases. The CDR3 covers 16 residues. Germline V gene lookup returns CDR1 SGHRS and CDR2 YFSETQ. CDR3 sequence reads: CASSLGVGTVNTEAFF. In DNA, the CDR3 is TGCGCCAGCAGCTTGGGGGTCGGCACAGTGAACACTGAAGCTTTCTTT.

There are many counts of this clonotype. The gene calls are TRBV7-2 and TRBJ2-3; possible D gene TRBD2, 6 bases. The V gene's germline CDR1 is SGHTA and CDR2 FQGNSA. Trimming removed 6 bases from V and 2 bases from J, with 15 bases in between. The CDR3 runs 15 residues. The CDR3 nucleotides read TGTGCCAGCAGGAAACCGGGACTCAACACAGATACGCAGTATTTT. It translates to CASRKPGLNTDTQYF.

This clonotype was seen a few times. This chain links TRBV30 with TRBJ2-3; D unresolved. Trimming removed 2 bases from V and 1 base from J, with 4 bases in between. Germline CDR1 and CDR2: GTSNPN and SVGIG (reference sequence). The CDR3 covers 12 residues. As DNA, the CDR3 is TGTGCCTGGAGTAGCCGCACAGATACGCAGTATTTT. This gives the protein CAWSSRTDTQYF.

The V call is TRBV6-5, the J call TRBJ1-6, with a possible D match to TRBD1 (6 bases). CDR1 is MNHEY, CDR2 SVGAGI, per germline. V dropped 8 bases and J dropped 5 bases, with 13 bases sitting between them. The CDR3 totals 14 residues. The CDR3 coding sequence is TGTGCCAGCGCCTACCGGGACAATAATTCACCCCTCCACTTT. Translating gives CASAYRDNNSPLHF.

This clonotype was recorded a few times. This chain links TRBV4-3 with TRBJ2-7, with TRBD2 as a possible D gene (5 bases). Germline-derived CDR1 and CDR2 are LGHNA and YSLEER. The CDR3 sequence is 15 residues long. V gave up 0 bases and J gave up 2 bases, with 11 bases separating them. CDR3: CASSQDRAATYEQYF. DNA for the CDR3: TGCGCCAGCAGCCAAGATCGAGCGGCGACCTACGAGCAGTACTTC.